The 16 T cell receptor beta chains listed next were all sequenced from one sample in a study of blood T cell repertoires in COVID-19. Clones were sequenced by immunoSEQ multiplex PCR, and TCRdb holds only the in-frame ones, with some missing. The repertoire holds about 250,000 clones, with roughly 86% as singletons. The source material was PBMCs or T cells enriched from blood (not recorded which). These receptor sequences come from a woman in her twenties or thirties with acute COVID-19.

The chain carries TRBV11-2 and TRBJ1-3; unclear D gene. CDR3 length equals 14 residues. Trimming shortened V by 1 base and J by 3 bases, and 7 bases separated the two germline ends. Germline CDR1 SGHAT, CDR2 FQNNGV. The CDR3 DNA reads as TGTGCCAGCAGCTTAGGACAAAGTGGAAACACCATATATTTT. Translated, it gives CASSLGQSGNTIYF.

V and J are TRBV30 and TRBJ1-5; D is unresolved. V was cut by 3 bases and J by 5 bases, with 5 bases left in between. This CDR3 is 11 amino acids long. Germline CDR1 reads GTSNPN; CDR2 reads SVGIG (reference sequence). CDR3 in DNA: TGTGCCTGGAGACGGGATCAGCCCCAGCATTTT. Protein product: CAWRRDQPQHF.

This clone was detected only a few times. The chain uses TRBV2 and TRBJ2-2; D unclear. Germline V gene lookup returns CDR1 SNHLY and CDR2 FYNNEI. The CDR3 has 14 residues. V was shortened by 0 bases and J by 6 bases, with 8 bases between the two germline ends. DNA for the CDR3: TGTGCCAGCAGTGAAGCCGTCCAGGCCGGGGAGCTGTTTTTT. Protein: CASSEAVQAGELFF.

J is TRBJ1-1 and V is TRBV10-2; D is unclear. V gave up 5 bases and J gave up 1 base, with 8 bases separating them. The germline CDR1 and CDR2 sequences are WSHSY and SAAADI. This CDR3 is 13 amino acids long. The CDR3 protein is CASSSGRNTEAFF. The CDR3 DNA reads TGCGCCAGCAGTTCCGGTAGGAACACTGAAGCTTTCTTT.

This sequence joins TRBV11-3 and TRBJ1-1; no reliable D call. The CDR3 has 12 amino acids. V gave up 5 bases and J gave up 4 bases, with 8 bases separating them. Germline V gene data show CDR1 as SGHNT and CDR2 as YENEEA. CDR3 in amino acids: CASSRGSTEAFF. The DNA of the CDR3 is TGTGCCAGCAGCCGTGGTAGCACTGAAGCTTTCTTT.

The chain carries TRBV4-3 and TRBJ1-2; D is ambiguous. V lost 0 bases and J lost 12, with 14 bases in between. The CDR3 has 13 residues. Germline CDR1 LGHNA, CDR2 YSLEER. The DNA for the CDR3 is TGCGCCAGCAGCCAAGAAATCCGGGGTGAGGACACCTTC. It translates to CASSQEIRGEDTF.

This chain connects TRBV6-6 to TRBJ2-1; 11 bases align to TRBD1. The CDR3 extends over 15 amino acids. The trim removed 8 bases at V and 7 bases at J, leaving 10 bases unmatched. Germline-derived CDR1 and CDR2 are MNHNY and SVGAGI (reference sequence). The CDR3 protein is CASASGQGGRNEQFF. CDR3 in DNA: TGTGCCAGCGCCTCGGGACAGGGGGGTCGAAATGAGCAGTTCTTC.

The chain couples TRBV3-1 (or the pseudogene TRBV3-2) to TRBJ1-2; TRBD1 matches at 9 bases. CDR3 length: 14 amino acids. Germline CDR1 reads LGHDT; CDR2 reads YNNKEL (reference sequence). V dropped 4 bases and J dropped 2; count of bases not matched to a gene: 2. The CDR3 DNA reads as TGTGCCAGCAGCCTCGGACAGGGGAACTATGGCTACACCTTC. As protein: CASSLGQGNYGYTF.

CDR3 nucleotide sequence: TGTGCCAGCAGCCGGAGGGTTGGGTATGGCTACACCTTC. It yields the protein CASSRRVGYGYTF. The chain combines TRBV14 with TRBJ1-2; no firm D call. The length of the CDR3 is 13 residues. The V gene's germline CDR1 is SGHDN and CDR2 FVKESK. Between the trimmed V and J ends, which lost 4 bases and 5 bases, there was a span of 11 bases.

V and J are TRBV7-2 and TRBJ2-7; TRBD1 is a possible D gene (6 bases). CDR1 is SGHTA, CDR2 FQGNSA, per germline. V was trimmed by 3 bases and J by 1 base, leaving 10 bases between them. The CDR3 has 14 residues. CDR3 sequence: CASSFTGLSYEQYF. CDR3 DNA sequence: TGTGCCAGCAGCTTTACAGGGTTGTCCTACGAGCAGTACTTC. The full variable domain, with the rest looked up from reference TRBV7-2 and TRBJ2-7, is GAGVSQSPSNKVTEKGKDVELRCDPISGHTALYWYRQSLGQGLEFLIYFQGNSAPDKSGLPSDRFSAERTGGSVSTLTIQRTQQEDSAVYLCASSFTGLSYEQYFGPGTRLTVT.

This rearrangement joins TRBV11-2 to TRBJ1-3; 7 bases line up with TRBD1. Looked up from germline, CDR1 is SGHAT and CDR2 is FQNNGV. Germline trimming cut 5 bases from V and 0 bases from J; bases unmatched to any gene: 10. This CDR3 region has 17 residues. This CDR3 is CASSITGAWSSGNTIYF. The CDR3 DNA follows: TGTGCCAGCAGCATTACAGGGGCCTGGAGCTCTGGAAACACCATATATTTT.

The V and J genes are TRBV7-6 and TRBJ2-1; 10 bases match TRBD1. There are 15 residues in the CDR3. Germline CDR1 reads SGHVS; CDR2 reads FNYEAQ. V gave up 1 base and J gave up 7 bases; unmatched junction bases: 4. The CDR3 loop is CASSLDPGQGNEQFF. The CDR3 coding sequence is TGTGCCAGCAGCTTAGATCCGGGACAGGGGAATGAGCAGTTCTTC.

In the case of this clone: One junction end disagrees with the germline gene, perhaps due to a read error. The chain carries TRBV3-1 (or the pseudogene TRBV3-2) and TRBJ1-1, with D unclear. The CDR3 spans 14 residues. Germline CDR1 is LGHDT and CDR2 is YNNKEL (reference sequence). Here the CDR3 DNA reads TGTGCCAGCACCCAAGTGGCCGGGGACACTGAAGCTTTCTTT. Amino acid sequence: CASTQVAGDTEAFF.

The rearrangement uses TRBV18 and TRBJ1-5; TRBD1 aligns across 9 bases. Germline values: CDR1 KGHSH, CDR2 LQKENI. There are 20 residues in the CDR3. The ends lost 8 bases at V and 2 bases at J; junction bases unmatched: 22. The CDR3 DNA is TGTGCCAGCGCGGCGAGCCGCTCATACAGGGGGCGGATAGGCAATCAGCCCCAGCATTTT. Translating gives CASAASRSYRGRIGNQPQHF.

The rearrangement links TRBV6-1 to TRBJ2-7, with TRBD2 matching 7 bases. V lost 3 bases to trimming and J lost 3 bases; unmatched junction nucleotides: 2. This CDR3 spans 13 amino acids. Germline V CDR1 and CDR2: MNHNS, SASEGT. CDR3 nucleotide sequence: TGTGCCAGCAGTGACGGACTAGGCTACGAGCAGTACTTC. The encoded protein is CASSDGLGYEQYF.

This clone was recorded only once. The V call is TRBV2, the J call TRBJ1-1, with D maybe TRBD1 (6 bases). Germline V lookup: CDR1 SNHLY, CDR2 FYNNEI. V lost 2 bases to trimming and J lost 8 bases, with 18 bases between them. The CDR3 consists of 15 residues. Here the CDR3 DNA reads TGTGCCAGCAGTGAATCCGTTTGGACAGCAGGGGAAGCTTTCTTT. It is translated as CASSESVWTAGEAFF.